These T cell receptor beta chains were read from a single sample in a study of blood T cell repertoires in COVID-19. Sequenced by immunoSEQ multiplex PCR; TCRdb stores in-frame clones only, minus some. The table has roughly 140,000 clones, about four fifths seen once. Sequenced input: peripheral blood. These receptors were collected from a man in his sixties or seventies with acute or convalescent COVID-19. Both conserved end residues are part of each CDR3. The D gene is left open where the match is weak. Size tells how often a clone was seen (once, few, many) or the class of an expanded clone, and some rows leave it out.

>-|TRBV5-4|TRBJ1-2|TRBD1
CASRRTGGRYGYTF
>-|TRBV5-1|TRBJ2-2|-
CASSFGQMETGELFF
>-|TRBV27|TRBJ1-4|TRBD1
CASSGDREGWEKLFF
>-|TRBV5-6|TRBJ2-2|TRBD1
CASSSPGQGNTGELFF
>-|TRBV7-9|TRBJ2-1|TRBD2
CASLLAGGYNEQFF
>-|TRBV5-4|TRBJ2-5|TRBD2
CASSLSSGRIETQYF
>-|TRBV28|TRBJ2-1|TRBD1
CASSLPGQGTLEQFF
>once|TRBV9|TRBJ1-1|-
CASSPRPQGKDTEAFF
>-|TRBV6-5|TRBJ2-2|-
CASNGGQSGTGELFF
>-|TRBV6-4|TRBJ2-3|-
CASSDSNRAGDTQYF
>-|TRBV5-1|TRBJ2-5|-
CASRETGFRETQYF
>once|TRBV2|TRBJ2-7|TRBD1
CASSGDSSYEQYF
>-|TRBV5-5|TRBJ1-4|TRBD1
CASSLGGGGEKLFF
>-|TRBV19|TRBJ1-4|TRBD1
CASNPVGQGHEKLFF